The clone carrying this T cell receptor (beta chain) has at least ten counts. Its target is not known. The sample originates from a study of neurological immune-mediated disorders. Study observations and caveats: Multiple sclerosis patients had less TCR clonal expansion than even healthy controls, unlike HTLV-1-associated myelopathy.

TCRdb processed the 5' RACE reads anew with MiXCR; each CDR3 protein has one entry. Of 20,000 to 30,000 distinct CDR3 sequences detected, around 13% appear once; the ten largest clones hold about an eighth. The sequence derives from a woman in her fifties or sixties with HTLV-1-associated myelopathy (HAM/TSP). The sample consisted of PBMCs.

The CDR3: CASSRGGANTDTQYF. The CDR3 bases are TGTGCCAGCAGCCGCGGGGGCGCGAACACAGATACGCAGTATTTT. The genes are TRBV7-8 and TRBJ2-3, with D perhaps TRBD2 (7 bases). This CDR3 comprises 15 residues. Germline CDR1 reads SGHVS; CDR2 reads FQNEAQ. V lost 5 bases to trimming and J lost 2 bases, with 14 bases between them.